These T cell receptor beta chains were read from a single sample in a study of T-cell memory formation after mild COVID-19. One entry per CDR3 protein results from TCRdb running MiXCR on the 5' RACE reads. The sample has roughly 350,000 distinct CDR3 sequences; under 25% are singletons. Sequencing was done on a sample of PBMCs or a T cell subset sorted from them (not recorded which). Receptors originate from an adult woman who had mild COVID-19 (a few samples of this study predate the infection). Cell type and time point are not known. The CDR3 runs from the conserved cysteine through the conserved F or W. Fields, in order: J gene, clone size, D gene, V gene, CDR3 protein, CDR3 DNA. A D gene is named only where the DNA matches it firmly. Only some rows state a clone size, as once, few, many or a class for expanded clones.

>TRBJ2-2|once|NA|TRBV7-2
CASSAGHWNTGELFF
TGTGCCAGCAGCGCGGGACACTGGAACACCGGGGAGCTGTTTTTT
>TRBJ2-3|NA|NA|TRBV27
CASSLLITDTQYF
TGTGCCAGCAGTTTACTCATCACAGATACGCAGTATTTT
>TRBJ1-2|NA|NA|TRBV6-2/TRBV6-3
CASGGGGPYGYTF
TGTGCCAGCGGCGGCGGGGGCCCCTATGGCTACACCTTC
>TRBJ2-1|NA|NA|TRBV15
CATIHSESNEQFF
TGTGCCACCATCCATAGCGAGAGCAATGAGCAGTTCTTC
>TRBJ1-2|NA|NA|TRBV7-9
CASSLNGRRYGYTF
TGTGCCAGCAGCTTAAACGGCCGGCGGTACGGCTACACCTTC
>TRBJ2-1|NA|TRBD2|TRBV24-1
CATSGGPGTRAYNEQFF
TGTGCCACCAGTGGGGGCCCCGGGACTAGAGCATACAATGAGCAGTTCTTC
>TRBJ2-1|NA|NA|TRBV6-5
CASSPGIAYNEQFF
TGTGCCAGCAGTCCCGGGATTGCCTACAATGAGCAGTTCTTC
>TRBJ2-5|few|NA|TRBV12-3/TRBV12-4
CASRPDGSGQTQYF
TGTGCCAGCAGGCCCGACGGATCTGGTCAGACCCAGTACTTC
>TRBJ2-4|many|NA|TRBV19
CATTQPSGSENIQYF
TGTGCCACCACCCAGCCATCGGGTTCCGAAAACATTCAGTACTTC
>TRBJ1-1|NA|NA|TRBV6-6
CASTNMNTEAFF
TGTGCCAGCACCAACATGAACACTGAAGCTTTCTTT
>TRBJ2-7|once|TRBD2|TRBV7-9
CASSPPSGIEQYF
TGTGCCAGCAGCCCCCCTAGCGGGATCGAGCAGTACTTC
>TRBJ2-4|many|NA|TRBV7-2
CASSLPGVVAKNIQYF
TGTGCCAGCAGCTTACCTGGAGTAGTAGCCAAAAACATTCAGTACTTC
>TRBJ2-7|few|NA|TRBV29-1
CSVAGDGSSYEQYF
TGCAGCGTTGCCGGGGACGGCAGCTCCTACGAGCAGTACTTC
>TRBJ2-1|NA|TRBD2|TRBV15
CATRLHGTTEQFF
TGTGCCACCAGACTCCACGGGACTACGGAGCAGTTCTTC
>TRBJ1-1|NA|NA|TRBV27
CASSLGWNTEAFF
TGTGCCAGCAGCCTGGGGTGGAACACTGAAGCTTTCTTT
>TRBJ2-7|NA|NA|TRBV14
CASSQGLGGSYEQYF
TGTGCCAGCAGCCAAGGACTAGGTGGCAGCTACGAGCAGTACTTC
>TRBJ2-7|NA|NA|TRBV24-1
CATSDFYASEQYF
TGTGCCACCAGTGATTTTTATGCGAGCGAGCAGTACTTC
>TRBJ1-2|NA|TRBD1|TRBV4-3
CASSPWTGVDYGYTF
TGCGCCAGCAGCCCTTGGACAGGTGTAGACTATGGCTACACCTTC
>TRBJ2-3|NA|TRBD2|TRBV20-1
CSARGLAGAPLGTDTQYF
TGCAGTGCTAGAGGGCTAGCGGGAGCTCCCCTAGGCACAGATACGCAGTATTTT
>TRBJ2-7|few|TRBD1|TRBV18
CASSLQRTGYEQYF
TGTGCCAGCTCACTTCAACGGACAGGCTACGAGCAGTACTTC
>TRBJ2-5|NA|NA|TRBV6-5
CASSYVGKETQYF
TGTGCCAGCAGTTACGTTGGGAAAGAGACCCAGTACTTC
>TRBJ2-5|few|NA|TRBV20-1
CSARPGQETQYF
TGCAGTGCTAGACCCGGTCAAGAGACCCAGTACTTC
>TRBJ2-5|NA|TRBD2|TRBV10-3
CAIRATSGEETQYF
TGTGCCATCAGGGCGACTAGCGGGGAAGAGACCCAGTACTTC
>TRBJ2-7|once|NA|TRBV18
CASSPRDGPHEQYF
TGTGCCAGCTCGCCTAGGGACGGACCCCACGAGCAGTACTTC
>TRBJ1-5|many|TRBD1|TRBV2
CASSLGQGYQPQHF
TGTGCCAGCAGCCTCGGACAGGGATATCAGCCCCAGCATTTT
>TRBJ2-3|few|NA|TRBV5-1
CASSLGTFSTDTQYF
TGCGCCAGCAGCTTGGGGACTTTTAGCACAGATACGCAGTATTTT